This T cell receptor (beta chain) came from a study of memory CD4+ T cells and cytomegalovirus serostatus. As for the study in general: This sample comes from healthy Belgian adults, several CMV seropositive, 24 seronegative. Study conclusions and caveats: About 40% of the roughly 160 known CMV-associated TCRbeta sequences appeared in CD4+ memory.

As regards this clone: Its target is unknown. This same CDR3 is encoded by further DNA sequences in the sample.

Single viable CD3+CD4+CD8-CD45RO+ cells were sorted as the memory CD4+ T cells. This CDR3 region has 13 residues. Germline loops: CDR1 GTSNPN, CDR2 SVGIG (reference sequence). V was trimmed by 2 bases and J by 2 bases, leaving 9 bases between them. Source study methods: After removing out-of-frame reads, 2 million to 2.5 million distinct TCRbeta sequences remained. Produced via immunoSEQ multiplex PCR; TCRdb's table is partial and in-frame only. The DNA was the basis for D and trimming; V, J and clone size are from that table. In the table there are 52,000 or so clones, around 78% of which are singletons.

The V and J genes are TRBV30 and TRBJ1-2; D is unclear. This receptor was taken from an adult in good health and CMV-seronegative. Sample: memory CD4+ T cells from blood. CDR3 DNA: TGTGCCTGGAGTCTGGGCATAAACTATGGCTACACCTTC. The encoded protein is CAWSLGINYGYTF.